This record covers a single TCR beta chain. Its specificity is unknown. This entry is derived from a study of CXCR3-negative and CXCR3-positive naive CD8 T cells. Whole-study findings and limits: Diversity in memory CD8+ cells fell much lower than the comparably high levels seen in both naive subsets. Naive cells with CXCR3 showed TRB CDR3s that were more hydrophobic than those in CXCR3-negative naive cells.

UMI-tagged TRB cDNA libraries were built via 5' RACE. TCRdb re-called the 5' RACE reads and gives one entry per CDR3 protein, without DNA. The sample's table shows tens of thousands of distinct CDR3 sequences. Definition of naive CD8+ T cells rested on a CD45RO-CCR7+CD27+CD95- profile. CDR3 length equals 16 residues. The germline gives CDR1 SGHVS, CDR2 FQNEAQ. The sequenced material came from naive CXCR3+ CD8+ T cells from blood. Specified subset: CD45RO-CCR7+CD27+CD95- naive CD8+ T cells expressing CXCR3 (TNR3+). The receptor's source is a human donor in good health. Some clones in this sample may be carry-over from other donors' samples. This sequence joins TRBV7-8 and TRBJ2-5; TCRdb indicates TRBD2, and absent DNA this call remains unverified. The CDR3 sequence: CASSPRTSGPGVTQYF.